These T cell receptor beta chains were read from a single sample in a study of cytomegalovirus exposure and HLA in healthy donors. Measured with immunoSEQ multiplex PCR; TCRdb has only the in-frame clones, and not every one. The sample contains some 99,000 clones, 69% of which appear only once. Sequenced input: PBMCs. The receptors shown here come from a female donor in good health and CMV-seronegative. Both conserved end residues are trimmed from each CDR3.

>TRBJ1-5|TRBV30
AWSPDGGGNQPQH
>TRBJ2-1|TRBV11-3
ASSLKQGAYNEQF
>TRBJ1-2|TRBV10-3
AISDHRGLNGYT
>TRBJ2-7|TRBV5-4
ASSLQTQGAGEQY
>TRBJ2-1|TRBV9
ASSAGTGSAAYNEQF
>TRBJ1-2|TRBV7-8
ASSKDGTGFYGYT
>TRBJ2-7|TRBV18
ASSPSRGSYEQY
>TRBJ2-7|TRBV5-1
ASSFAGQNNEQY
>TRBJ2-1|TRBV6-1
ASSDGTGVSEQF
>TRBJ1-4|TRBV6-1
ASRPGQGAHEKLF
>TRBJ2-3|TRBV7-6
ASSLAPAGSSTDTQY
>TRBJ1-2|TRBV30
AWSAWTGRNYGYT
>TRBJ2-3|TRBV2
ASTWTRGQDTQY
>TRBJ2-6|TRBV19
ASTTGGSGANVLT